This T cell receptor beta chain originates from a study of shared clonotypes between healthy human individuals. The CDR3 contains 13 residues. V dropped 0 bases and J dropped 5 bases, with 7 bases sitting between them. Germline V gene data show CDR1 as SEHNR and CDR2 as FQNEAQ (reference sequence). Sorted-subset replicate PCRs used approximately 200 ng of genomic DNA. This amount corresponded to 30,000 to 35,000 T cell genomes. TCRdb's table, derived via immunoSEQ multiplex PCR, lists solely in-frame clones and lacks some. The table has over a million clones, approximately 78% seen once. This clonotype originated in a man aged 18 to 29 in good health. Some clones in this sample may be carry-over from other donors' samples. Sequenced sample: memory CD4+ T cells from PBMCs. Subset defined: CD45RA-negative fraction. The chain carries TRBV7-9 and TRBJ1-2, with D uncertain. As DNA, the CDR3 is TGTGCCAGCAGCTTAGCGAGGCTGTATGGCTACACCTTC. Its protein product is CASSLARLYGYTF.